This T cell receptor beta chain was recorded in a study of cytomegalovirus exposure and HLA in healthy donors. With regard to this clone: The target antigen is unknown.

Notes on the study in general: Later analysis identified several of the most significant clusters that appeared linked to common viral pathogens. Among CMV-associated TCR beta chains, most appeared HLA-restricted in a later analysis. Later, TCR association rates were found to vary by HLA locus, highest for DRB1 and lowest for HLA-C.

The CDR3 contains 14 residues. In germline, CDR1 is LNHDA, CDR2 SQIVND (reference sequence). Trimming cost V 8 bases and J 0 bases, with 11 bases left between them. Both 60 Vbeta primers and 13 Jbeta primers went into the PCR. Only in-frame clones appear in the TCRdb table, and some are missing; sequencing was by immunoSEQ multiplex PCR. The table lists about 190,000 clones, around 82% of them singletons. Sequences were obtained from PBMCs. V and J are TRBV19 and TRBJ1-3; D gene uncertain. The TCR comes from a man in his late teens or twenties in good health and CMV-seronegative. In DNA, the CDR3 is TGTGCCAGTCACCGAGTTTCCTCTGGAAACACCATATATTTT. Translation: CASHRVSSGNTIYF. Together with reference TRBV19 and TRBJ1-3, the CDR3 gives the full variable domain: DGGITQSPKYLFRKEGQNVTLSCEQNLNHDAMYWYRQDPGQGLRLIYYSQIVNDFQKGDIAEGYSVSREKKESFPLTVTSAQKNPTAFYLCASHRVSSGNTIYFGEGSWLTVV.